The sequence of this T cell receptor (beta chain) was determined in a study of blood T cell repertoires in COVID-19. In the original workflow: Researchers report that nucleated cell counts were estimated from reference gene primer amplification. Clones were sequenced by immunoSEQ multiplex PCR, and TCRdb holds only the in-frame ones, with some missing. D and trimming were read from the DNA, whereas the V and J calls and clone size are those reported in that table. The sample contains about 140,000 clones, roughly 84% of which appear only once. This CDR3 is 15 amino acids long. V gave up 2 bases and J gave up 9 bases, with 19 bases separating them. Germline V CDR1 and CDR2: SGHRS, YFSETQ.

Sequenced input: peripheral blood. The rearrangement links TRBV5-1 to TRBJ2-3; a weak D match, TRBD1 (6 bases). This sequence was found in a man aged 25 to 40 with COVID-19, enrolled during active disease. CDR3 nucleotides: TGCGCCAGCAGCTTTAACCTGGACAGCCTTGAAACGCAGTATTTT. As protein: CASSFNLDSLETQYF.